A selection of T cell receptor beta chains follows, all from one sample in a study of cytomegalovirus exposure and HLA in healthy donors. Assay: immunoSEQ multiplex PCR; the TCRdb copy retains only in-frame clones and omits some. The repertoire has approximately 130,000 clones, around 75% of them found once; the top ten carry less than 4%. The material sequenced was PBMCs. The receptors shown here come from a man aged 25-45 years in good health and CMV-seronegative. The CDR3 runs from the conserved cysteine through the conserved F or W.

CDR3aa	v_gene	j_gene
CASGFSEGEQYF	TRBV12-5	TRBJ2-7
CASSRPLADNEQFF	TRBV4-2	TRBJ2-1
CASSGQSNQPQHF	TRBV7-2	TRBJ1-5
CACPFSGRGMVEANEKLFF	TRBV30	TRBJ1-4
CASSRSSGGVQETQYF	TRBV7-2	TRBJ2-5
CASSSSVTQYF	TRBV28	TRBJ2-5
CAWSGGSGNTIYF	TRBV30	TRBJ1-3
CASPILGGDYEQYF	TRBV6-7	TRBJ2-7
CASSYSTGGTQYF	TRBV6-5	TRBJ2-3
CAWTSGNYGYTF	TRBV30	TRBJ1-2
CASTSGYEQYF	TRBV2	TRBJ2-7
CASSESQGHYSNQPQHF	TRBV2	TRBJ1-5
CASSPRLAGVETQYF	TRBV9	TRBJ2-5
CASSYSGAARGYTF	TRBV6-5	TRBJ1-2
CASSGEQGGNTIYF	TRBV9	TRBJ1-3
CASRGWTGGIYEQYF	TRBV28	TRBJ2-7
CASIKTGGFSPLHF	TRBV28	TRBJ1-6
CASSIIQGASTDTQYF	TRBV18	TRBJ2-3
CASSFSGTTGELFF	TRBV5-1	TRBJ2-2
CASSLDAKNQPQHF	TRBV7-2	TRBJ1-5
CASSFGRQGSFSTEAFF	TRBV19	TRBJ1-1
CASRRDRNTEAFF	TRBV28	TRBJ1-1
CASMAGFGYEQYF	TRBV5-1	TRBJ2-7
CASSKTGDYEQYF	TRBV4-1	TRBJ2-7
CASSFDRSTGLAGGRFF	TRBV7-2	TRBJ2-1
CASSLVPPGQALKGPQHF	TRBV7-2	TRBJ1-5
CASTSFRRGYYEKLFF	TRBV19	TRBJ1-4
CASSSLWPNTEAFF	TRBV6-5	TRBJ1-1
CASRDSNTDTQYF	TRBV28	TRBJ2-3
CASSRQGFPTDTQYF	TRBV6-5	TRBJ2-3
CASSWVADSYEQYF	TRBV28	TRBJ2-7
CASSVVPGVLYEQYF	TRBV9	TRBJ2-7
CASSSRDRGATEAFF	TRBV9	TRBJ1-1
CASKGGPRETQYF	TRBV19	TRBJ2-5
CASSRSGTRLYEQYF	TRBV23-1	TRBJ2-7
CASSPRTSGDSEQFF	TRBV27	TRBJ2-1
CASSYTPGANVLTF	TRBV2	TRBJ2-6
CASSQDLTGLFKFF	TRBV14	TRBJ2-1
CASSRDRVNEKLFF	TRBV19	TRBJ1-4
CASSFDRGQGIGELFF	TRBV5-1	TRBJ2-2
CASTGAAYYGYTF	TRBV6-7	TRBJ1-2
CASSDSTAGGRDTQYF	TRBV6-4	TRBJ2-3
CASSFAGGRTQYF	TRBV7-2	TRBJ2-5
CASSSPRGTGAPADGYTF	TRBV28	TRBJ1-2
CASSSSGRSTDTQYF	TRBV7-2	TRBJ2-3
CAIRGQESTDTQYF	TRBV10-3	TRBJ2-3
CASSLRGLASTGELFF	TRBV7-2	TRBJ2-2
CASETSGGADTQYF	TRBV30	TRBJ2-3
CASSLQGSNYGYTF	TRBV7-2	TRBJ1-2
CASNRDYWGTDTQYF	TRBV6-1	TRBJ2-3
CASSRQGAPFYEQYF	TRBV28	TRBJ2-7
CASSNPGQGKYQETQYF	TRBV19	TRBJ2-5